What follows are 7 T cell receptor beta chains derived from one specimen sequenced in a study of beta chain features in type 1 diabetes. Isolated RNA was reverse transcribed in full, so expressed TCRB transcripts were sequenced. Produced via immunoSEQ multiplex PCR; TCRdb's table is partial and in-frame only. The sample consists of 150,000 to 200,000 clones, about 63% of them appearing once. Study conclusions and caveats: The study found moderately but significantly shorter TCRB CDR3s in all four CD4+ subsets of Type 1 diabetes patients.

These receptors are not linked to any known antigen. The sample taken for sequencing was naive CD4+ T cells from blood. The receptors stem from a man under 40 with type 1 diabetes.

This chain's CDR3 is CAWIGWTRRADTQYF. Written as DNA, the CDR3 is TGTGCCTGGATCGGTTGGACCCGCAGGGCAGATACGCAGTATTTT. The chain employs TRBV30 and TRBJ2-3, with D possibly TRBD1 on 5 matching bases. V lost 4 bases and J 4 bases, leaving 18 bases between the germline ends. CDR3 length: 15 residues. Germline assignment: CDR1 GTSNPN and CDR2 SVGIG (reference sequence).

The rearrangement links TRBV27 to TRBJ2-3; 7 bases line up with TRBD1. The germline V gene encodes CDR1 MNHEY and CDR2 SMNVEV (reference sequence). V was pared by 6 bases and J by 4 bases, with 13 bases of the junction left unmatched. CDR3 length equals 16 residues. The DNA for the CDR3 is TGTGCCAGCAGAGAAGGGGGCGCAGGAAGGGCAGATACGCAGTATTTT. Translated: CASREGGAGRADTQYF.

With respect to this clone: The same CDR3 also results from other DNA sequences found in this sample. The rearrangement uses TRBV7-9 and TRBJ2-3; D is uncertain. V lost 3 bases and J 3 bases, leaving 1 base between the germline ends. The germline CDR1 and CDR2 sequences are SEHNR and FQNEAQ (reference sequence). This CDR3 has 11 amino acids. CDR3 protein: CASSFTDTQYF. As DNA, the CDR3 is TGTGCCAGCAGCTTTACAGATACGCAGTATTTT.

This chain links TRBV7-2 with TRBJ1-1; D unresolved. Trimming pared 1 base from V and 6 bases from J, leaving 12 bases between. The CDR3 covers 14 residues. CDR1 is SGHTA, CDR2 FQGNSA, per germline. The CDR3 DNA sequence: TGTGCCAGCAGCTTAGGGGAACGTGTCGCTGAAGCTTTCTTT. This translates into CASSLGERVAEAFF. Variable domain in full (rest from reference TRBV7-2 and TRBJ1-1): GAGVSQSPSNKVTEKGKDVELRCDPISGHTALYWYRQSLGQGLEFLIYFQGNSAPDKSGLPSDRFSAERTGGSVSTLTIQRTQQEDSAVYLCASSLGERVAEAFFGQGTRLTVV.

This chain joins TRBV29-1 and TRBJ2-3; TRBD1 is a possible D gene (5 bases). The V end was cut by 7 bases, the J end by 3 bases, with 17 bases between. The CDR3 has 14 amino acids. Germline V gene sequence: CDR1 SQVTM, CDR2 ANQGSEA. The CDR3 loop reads CSGGQSELTDTQYF. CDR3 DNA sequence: TGCAGCGGGGGCCAGAGTGAATTAACAGATACGCAGTATTTT.

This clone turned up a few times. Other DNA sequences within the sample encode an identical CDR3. CDR3 residues: CASSVEGGTDTQYF. The CDR3 DNA sequence: TGTGCCAGCAGCGTAGAGGGGGGCACAGATACGCAGTATTTT. This chain uses TRBV9 with TRBJ2-3, with a tentative D call TRBD1 (6 bases). Germline V gene data show CDR1 as SGDLS and CDR2 as YYNGEE. This CDR3 has 14 amino acids. Trimming removed 0 bases at V and 1 base at J, with 6 bases between.

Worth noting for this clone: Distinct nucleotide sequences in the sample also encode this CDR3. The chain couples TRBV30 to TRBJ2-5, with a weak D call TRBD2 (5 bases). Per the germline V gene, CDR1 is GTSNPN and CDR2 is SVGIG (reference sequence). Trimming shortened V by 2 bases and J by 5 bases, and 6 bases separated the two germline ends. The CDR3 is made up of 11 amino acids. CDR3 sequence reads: CAWSRGETQYF. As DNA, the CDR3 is TGTGCCTGGAGTCGAGGGGAGACCCAGTACTTC.